This T cell receptor (beta chain) was identified in a study of blood T cell repertoires in COVID-19. Overall study: Acute-phase and convalescent COVID-19 samples originated in the United States, Italy and Spain.

Germline-derived CDR1 and CDR2 are SEHNR and FQNEAQ (reference sequence). The CDR3 is 17 residues long. V was cut by 5 bases and J by 2 bases, with 19 bases left in between. Under the authors' procedure: Estimated nucleated cell counts came from reference gene primer amplification. The table came from immunoSEQ multiplex PCR; TCRdb's copy has only in-frame clones and leaves some out. Clonal size and the V and J genes are those of that table, whereas D and trimming came from the DNA. Of 91,000 or so clones listed, about 86% are singletons. The TCR was taken from a human donor in a cohort sampled during active COVID-19. The sample taken for sequencing was peripheral blood. The V and J genes are TRBV7-9 and TRBJ2-1; perhaps TRBD1 as D (5 bases). The CDR3 bases are TGTGCCAGCAGCAAAACAGGATCCATTCGCCCCTACAATGAGCAGTTCTTC. Encoded protein: CASSKTGSIRPYNEQFF.